Shown below are 22 T cell receptor beta chains from a single sample sequenced in a study of T cells in Graves' hyperthyroidism and ophthalmopathy (dated by TCRdb to 2018 to 2020). To prepare the library, multiplex PCR was applied. This sample was sequenced with an Illumina HiSeq 2000. TCR beta CDR3 regions were amplified from RNA transcripts. The TCR CDR3 was subjected to a first round of RT-PCR using the HTBI primer set and the Qiagen OneStep RT-PCR kit. The public reads were reprocessed in TCRdb via fastp at Q25 and MiXCR, keeping in-frame beta chains. Rows are combined by CDR3 protein, so each entry shows the most common genes and DNA. This sample has about 640,000 distinct CDR3 sequences in its table, and 13% to 15% of those were observed once. Clones ranked in the top ten supply roughly an eighth of the sample. Specimen: blood. The receptor source for this set is a woman between 50 and 59 years old with Graves' ophthalmopathy.

Points on this clonotype: Just one base apart from a much larger clone, this may be a read error. The rearrangement joins TRBV6-1 to TRBJ2-7; D is perhaps TRBD1 or TRBD2 (5 bases each). Germline V gene sequence: CDR1 MNHNS, CDR2 SASEGT. The CDR3 length is 14 residues. Trimming cost V 9 bases and J 2 bases, with 17 bases left between them. DNA of the CDR3: TGTGCCAGAAGGGACGGACGGAGAACCTACGAGCAGTACTTC. Its translation is CARRDGRRTYEQYF.

The V gene is TRBV11-2, the J gene TRBJ2-2; 14 bases map to TRBD2. Germline lookup yields CDR1 SGHAT and CDR2 FQNNGV. V shed 5 bases and J 6 bases; nucleotides not matched to a gene: 5. The CDR3 totals 16 residues. The CDR3 DNA reads TGTGCCAGCAGCGCCGGACTAGCGGGAGGAGCCGGGGAGCTGTTTTTT. Translated, it gives CASSAGLAGGAGELFF.

The rearrangement links TRBV4-1 to TRBJ1-1; 8 positions match TRBD1. The ends lost 0 bases at V and 4 bases at J; junction bases unmatched: 7. The CDR3 runs 16 residues. Germline-derived CDR1 and CDR2 are MGHRA and YSYEKL. In DNA form, the CDR3 reads TGCGCCAGCAGCCAAGAATCGCCAGGGGGCATCACTGAAGCTTTCTTT. Translated, it gives CASSQESPGGITEAFF.

This clonotype was counted ten times or more. The chain links TRBV28 to TRBJ2-7, with no clear D. Trimming stripped 5 bases from V and 4 bases from J, with 9 bases between. This CDR3 comprises 12 residues. Germline V lookup: CDR1 MDHEN, CDR2 SYDVKM. The chain's CDR3 is CASSTTIYEQYF. In DNA, the CDR3 is TGTGCCAGCAGTACGACGATTTACGAGCAGTACTTC.

V is TRBV9 and J is TRBJ2-7; D not resolved. CDR1 and CDR2 (germline): SGDLS, YYNGEE. This CDR3 region has 15 residues. Between the trimmed V and J ends, which lost 4 bases and 0 bases, there was a span of 14 bases. CDR3 loop: CASSPRIGGSYEQYF. CDR3 coding DNA: TGTGCCAGCAGCCCTCGGATAGGCGGCTCCTACGAGCAGTACTTC.

The gene calls are TRBV6-6 and TRBJ1-1, with 12 bases aligning to TRBD1. This CDR3 comprises 21 residues. In germline, CDR1 is MNHNY, CDR2 SVGAGI (reference sequence). Trimming removed 6 bases from V and 2 bases from J; junction bases left unmatched: 22. DNA of the CDR3: TGTGCCAGCAGACCCCTCTCGGGACAGGGGGCTGGGGGAATGTACAACACTGAAGCTTTCTTT. This translates into CASRPLSGQGAGGMYNTEAFF.

At least ten counts were recorded for this clonotype. The chain employs TRBV25-1 and TRBJ1-1; TRBD1 might be the D (5 bases). Per germline, CDR1 MGHDK and CDR2 SYGVNS. Trimming shortened V by 1 base and J by 6 bases, and 15 bases separated the two germline ends. The CDR3 sequence is 15 residues long. CDR3 nucleotides: TGTGCCAGCAGTGAATCCAGGGACCTTGGGGCTGAAGCTTTCTTT. Amino acids: CASSESRDLGAEAFF.

The chain has TRBV7-2 and TRBJ2-3; 9 positions match TRBD2. The CDR3 runs to 19 residues. The germline CDR1 and CDR2 sequences are SGHTA and FQGNSA. The junction had 12 bases not matched to a gene; V was cut back by 2 bases and J by 0 bases. DNA of the CDR3: TGTGCCAGCAGCTTAATGGGCCTAGCGGGACCTGCTAGCACAGATACGCAGTATTTT. Residues: CASSLMGLAGPASTDTQYF.

The chain is built from TRBV20-1 and TRBJ1-5; D is perhaps TRBD1 (6 bases). The CDR3 is 17 residues long. V gave up 1 base and J gave up 0 bases, with 16 bases separating them. Germline CDR1 is DFQATT and CDR2 is SNEGSKA (reference sequence). CDR3 amino acids: CSARAPTGRDSNQPQHF. The CDR3 DNA follows: TGCAGTGCTAGAGCCCCTACAGGGCGAGATAGCAATCAGCCCCAGCATTTT.

There are a few counts of this clonotype. This rearrangement joins TRBV29-1 to TRBJ2-7, with D possibly being TRBD1 (6 bases). The V end lost 5 bases, the J end lost 9 bases, and 20 bases lay between the germline ends. The CDR3 runs to 13 residues. Germline assignment: CDR1 SQVTM and CDR2 ANQGSEA. CDR3 nucleotides: TGCAGCGTTTTAGCACCAATACAGGGCGGGCAGTACTTC. This sequence encodes CSVLAPIQGGQYF.

This clonotype was detected a few times. This chain joins TRBV9 and TRBJ2-1; D might be TRBD1 or TRBD2, each matching 7 bases. The V and J ends lost 3 bases and 0 bases respectively, with 16 bases between them. CDR1 SGDLS and CDR2 YYNGEE come from the germline V gene. CDR3 length: 17 amino acids. DNA of the CDR3: TGTGCCAGCAGCGCCGGAGGGGGCGGGAGCTCCTACAATGAGCAGTTCTTC. Translated: CASSAGGGGSSYNEQFF.

This clonotype has only a few counts. The chain employs TRBV4-3 and TRBJ2-2, with TRBD1 as a possible D gene (5 bases). The germline V and J ends were trimmed by 0 bases and 7 bases, with 12 bases remaining between them. CDR3 length equals 15 residues. Germline V gives CDR1 LGHNA, CDR2 YSLEER. The CDR3 reads CASSQDRVVVGELFF. The CDR3 DNA is TGCGCCAGCAGCCAAGACAGGGTTGTGGTCGGGGAGCTGTTTTTT.

This clonotype was picked up many times. The chain is built from TRBV11-2 and TRBJ2-2, with D perhaps given as TRBD1 or TRBD2 (5 bases each). Germline values: CDR1 SGHAT, CDR2 FQNNGV. V was shortened by 5 bases and J by 2 bases, with 15 bases between the two germline ends. The CDR3 runs to 16 residues. The CDR3 here is CASSAPGAFNTGELFF. As DNA, the CDR3 is TGTGCCAGCAGCGCTCCCGGGGCGTTCAACACCGGGGAGCTGTTTTTT. Full variable domain (remainder filled in from reference TRBV11-2 and TRBJ2-2): EAGVAQSPRYKIIEKRQSVAFWCNPISGHATLYWYQQILGQGPKLLIQFQNNGVVDDSQLPKDRFSAERLKGVDSTLKIQPAKLEDSAVYLCASSAPGAFNTGELFFGEGSRLTVL.

This sequence joins TRBV29-1 and TRBJ2-1; the D gene is possibly TRBD2 (7 bases). Germline V lookup: CDR1 SQVTM, CDR2 ANQGSEA. V dropped 7 bases and J dropped 8 bases, with 21 bases sitting between them. This CDR3 contains 14 residues. The CDR3 reads CSARGAGVIDEQFF. DNA for the CDR3: TGCAGCGCCCGGGGGGCGGGAGTTATAGATGAGCAGTTCTTC.

This clonotype was seen ten or more times. In nucleotides, the CDR3 is TGCGCCAGCACTCGGGACAGCGAAAATAATTCACCCCTCCACTTT. Its protein product is CASTRDSENNSPLHF. The J gene is TRBJ1-6, the V gene TRBV5-1; 7 nucleotides match TRBD1. Germline CDR1 reads SGHRS; CDR2 reads YFSETQ. CDR3 length equals 15 residues. The ends lost 6 bases at V and 5 bases at J; junction bases unmatched: 8.

A few counts support this clonotype. The V gene is TRBV20-1, the J gene TRBJ2-1; maybe TRBD1 (5 bases). From germline, CDR1 is DFQATT and CDR2 SNEGSKA (reference sequence). The ends were cut back, 7 bases at V and 1 base at J, with 38 bases in the middle. The CDR3 loop spans 22 amino acids. This CDR3 is CSVQRYTVSQQAPSRSYNEQFF. CDR3 DNA sequence: TGCAGTGTTCAAAGGTACACCGTCTCACAACAGGCTCCTTCTAGATCCTACAATGAGCAGTTCTTC.

The sample holds many counts of this clonotype. The chain uses TRBV20-1 and TRBJ2-7, with D tentatively TRBD2 (7 bases). CDR1 DFQATT and CDR2 SNEGSKA come from the germline V gene (reference sequence). The CDR3 totals 17 residues. Trimming took off 0 bases at V and 6 bases at J, with 24 bases between the two ends. The CDR3 reads CSARDRGAGVVWGEQYF. CDR3 coding DNA: TGCAGTGCTAGAGATCGGGGGGCGGGGGTGGTTTGGGGCGAGCAGTACTTC.

In this sample, this clonotype turned up many times. This chain links TRBV18 with TRBJ2-1; TRBD2 matches at 15 bases. V shed 0 bases, J shed 9 bases, and the junction held 3 bases outside the gene matches. The CDR3 extends over 16 amino acids. Germline CDR1 KGHSH, CDR2 LQKENI. The CDR3 DNA follows: TGTGCCAGCTCACCACCGGGACTAGCGGGAGGACTTGAGCAGTTCTTC. This translates into CASSPPGLAGGLEQFF.

This clonotype was counted ten times or more. The chain has TRBV15 and TRBJ2-7, with D possibly TRBD2 on 6 matching bases. This CDR3 spans 15 amino acids. Germline values: CDR1 LNHNV, CDR2 YYDKDF (reference sequence). V lost 2 bases to trimming and J lost 1 base, with 12 bases between them. The CDR3 protein is CATSRREDSSYEQYF. Here the CDR3 DNA reads TGTGCCACCAGCAGAAGGGAGGACTCGTCCTACGAGCAGTACTTC.

This clonotype came up many times. The gene calls are TRBV11-3 and TRBJ2-1; TRBD2 might be the D (5 bases). The V end lost 8 bases, the J end lost 3 bases, and 14 bases lay between the germline ends. Germline-derived CDR1 and CDR2 are SGHNT and YENEEA. The CDR3 sequence is 14 residues long. In DNA form, the CDR3 reads TGTGCCAGCCTATCAACGACTAACTACAATGAGCAGTTCTTC. It is translated as CASLSTTNYNEQFF.

This clonotype was counted many times. The chain employs TRBV28 and TRBJ2-7; 7 bases fit TRBD2. V lost 3 bases and J lost 2; bases outside the gene matches: 7. Germline V gene data show CDR1 as MDHEN and CDR2 as SYDVKM. This CDR3 has 15 amino acids. This CDR3 reads CASSLSPGGAYEQYF. The CDR3 nucleotides are TGTGCCAGCAGTTTGTCACCGGGAGGTGCCTACGAGCAGTACTTC.

In this sample, this clonotype turned up many times. V usage is TRBV18 and J usage is TRBJ2-5, with TRBD1 as a possible D gene (5 bases). The germline V gene encodes CDR1 KGHSH and CDR2 LQKENI. V was shortened by 3 bases and J by 4 bases, with 21 bases between the two germline ends. The CDR3 is 17 amino acids. CDR3 in DNA: TGTGCCAGCTCACCGCGTCAGACCCCGACAGTTTTAGAGACCCAGTACTTC. Translated: CASSPRQTPTVLETQYF. Filled out from reference TRBV18 and TRBJ2-5, the complete variable domain reads NAGVMQNPRHLVRRRGQEARLRCSPMKGHSHVYWYRQLPEEGLKFMVYLQKENIIDESGMPKERFSAEFPKEGPSILRIQQVVRGDSAAYFCASSPRQTPTVLETQYFGPGTRLLVL.